The text below deals with one TCR beta chain. Antigen specificity is unknown. The investigators sampled blood at baseline, at cycle 4 day 1, and at cycle 7 day 1. These data are taken from a study of OX40 agonist ivuxolimab in advanced cancers. Overall study context: The diagnoses of dose-escalation patients were hepatocellular carcinoma, melanoma, renal cell or head and neck cancer. Study-level findings and limits: More expanded clones were seen, on average, in CD8+ T cells than in CD4+.

This CDR3 has 16 amino acids. V was trimmed by 2 bases and J by 0 bases, leaving 11 bases between them. Germline lookup yields CDR1 MNHEY and CDR2 SMNVEV (reference sequence). Profiled with immunoSEQ multiplex PCR; TCRdb holds only in-frame clones, not every one. This sample yields about 46,000 clones, of which around 90% are seen a single time; approximately 11% belongs to the top ten. Sequenced material: CD4+ or CD8+ T cells sorted from blood, taken in a trial of the OX40 agonist ivuxolimab. This receptor was taken from an adult with an advanced solid tumor such as melanoma, head and neck, liver or kidney cancer. V gene TRBV27 combines with J gene TRBJ2-1, with D unclear. The CDR3, as DNA: TGTGCCAGCAGTTTAGCACTTGAGAGCTCCTACAATGAGCAGTTCTTC. Translation gives CASSLALESSYNEQFF.